Shown below are 17 T cell receptor beta chains from a single sample sequenced in a study of cytomegalovirus exposure and HLA in healthy donors. Vbeta (60) and Jbeta (13) primers were used in the PCR. Profiling relied on immunoSEQ multiplex PCR, and the TCRdb table lists in-frame clones only, not all of them. The repertoire has approximately 160,000 clones, about 82% of them found once; the top ten carry 0.75% to 0.8%. Sequences were obtained from PBMCs. These receptors were collected from a female donor in good health and CMV-seronegative.

The rearrangement uses TRBV27 and TRBJ2-1, with 7 bases lining up with TRBD1. CDR1 MNHEY and CDR2 SMNVEV come from the germline V gene (reference sequence). The CDR3 totals 13 residues. V was pared by 6 bases and J by 6 bases, with 5 bases of the junction left unmatched. The CDR3 DNA follows: TGTGCCAGCAGGCCGGGGACAGTCAATGAGCAGTTCTTC. Its protein product is CASRPGTVNEQFF.

This clone was recorded once. The chain couples TRBV28 to TRBJ1-1, with a possible D match to TRBD1 (5 bases). CDR1 MDHEN and CDR2 SYDVKM come from the germline V gene. This CDR3 comprises 17 residues. V was trimmed by 2 bases and J by 3 bases, leaving 19 bases between them. The CDR3 region is CASSLPFRQWGDTEAFF. Here the CDR3 DNA reads TGTGCCAGCAGTTTACCCTTCAGACAGTGGGGGGACACTGAAGCTTTCTTT.

The chain recombines TRBV4-3 with TRBJ2-1; 10 bases are a match to TRBD1. J was trimmed by 7 bases and V by 6 bases; bases with no gene match: 3. The CDR3 runs 13 residues. Germline-derived CDR1 and CDR2 are LGHNA and YSLEER. This chain's CDR3 is CASRGQGRNEQFF. CDR3 sequence (DNA): TGCGCCAGCAGGGGACAGGGGAGGAATGAGCAGTTCTTC.

The count of this clone is one. Mismatch with germline at one junction end may stem from a read error. This chain joins TRBV4-2 and TRBJ2-4; 11 bases line up with TRBD2. The germline CDR1 and CDR2 sequences are LGHNA and YNFKEQ. The CDR3 consists of 17 residues. As DNA, the CDR3 is TGTGCCAGCAGCCAAGACCCGCTGGGACTAGCGGAAAACAGTCAGTACTTC. Translating gives CASSQDPLGLAENSQYF.

This chain uses TRBV27 with TRBJ1-1; D is possibly TRBD1 (5 bases). Germline CDR1 and CDR2: MNHEY and SMNVEV (reference sequence). CDR3 length: 15 amino acids. V shed 2 bases and J shed 4 bases, with 14 bases lying between them. As DNA, the CDR3 is TGTGCCAGCAGTTTAACGGACCAGGGTAGCACTGAAGCTTTCTTT. Residues: CASSLTDQGSTEAFF.

This clone occurred once. The V and J genes are TRBV5-4 and TRBJ1-1; D is possibly TRBD1 (6 bases). Trimming took 4 bases from V and 4 from J, leaving 20 bases between them. This CDR3 spans 16 amino acids. Germline values: CDR1 SGHNT, CDR2 YYREEE (reference sequence). The CDR3 nucleotides are TGTGCCAGCAGCCCCACCCCAGGGGCCAGGAGCACTGAAGCTTTCTTT. This codes for CASSPTPGARSTEAFF.

The chain couples TRBV5-1 to TRBJ2-7, with D maybe TRBD1 (6 bases). Germline V CDR1 and CDR2: SGHRS, YFSETQ. V lost 4 bases, J lost 4 bases, and 9 bases lay in between. CDR3 length: 12 amino acids. CDR3 sequence reads: CASSLTGYEQYF. The CDR3 DNA follows: TGCGCCAGCAGCCTCACAGGGTACGAGCAGTACTTC.

The count of this clone is one. The chain links TRBV10-3 to TRBJ2-1; TRBD2 agrees at 14 bases. In germline, CDR1 is ENHRY, CDR2 SYGVKD. V gave up 4 bases and J gave up 6 bases; unmatched junction bases: 2. CDR3 length equals 15 residues. DNA of the CDR3: TGTGCCATCAGTGTCGGGACTAGCGGGAGCAATGAGCAGTTCTTC. It is translated as CAISVGTSGSNEQFF.

This clone was detected once. The chain uses TRBV19 and TRBJ2-7; D may be TRBD2 (6 bases). Between the trimmed V and J ends, which lost 5 bases and 6 bases, there was a span of 14 bases. The CDR3 extends over 13 amino acids. In germline, CDR1 is LNHDA, CDR2 SQIVND (reference sequence). CDR3 bases: TGTGCCAGTAGTGGGACGGGAGCTGTCGAGCAGTACTTC. It is translated as CASSGTGAVEQYF.

The gene calls are TRBV30 and TRBJ1-6; TRBD1 is a possible D gene (5 bases). Germline CDR1 and CDR2: GTSNPN and SVGIG (reference sequence). The germline V and J ends were trimmed by 1 base and 14 bases, with 15 bases remaining between them. CDR3 length: 13 residues. CDR3 DNA: TGTGCCTGGAGTGGGCAGTTTGAAGGGGCCCTCCACTTT. Encoded protein: CAWSGQFEGALHF.

The V gene is TRBV30, the J gene TRBJ2-4; 7 bases fit TRBD2. Germline CDR1 GTSNPN, CDR2 SVGIG (reference sequence). CDR3 length: 18 residues. The J segment lost 0 bases and the V segment lost 4 bases, leaving 15 bases of the junction unmatched. CDR3 region: CAWTTQRGKTKAKNIQYF. CDR3 bases: TGTGCCTGGACAACTCAGCGGGGAAAAACAAAAGCCAAAAACATTCAGTACTTC.

This clone was picked up one time. V is TRBV7-3 and J is TRBJ2-7; D is perhaps TRBD2 (5 bases). This CDR3 is built from 13 residues. V lost 5 bases to trimming and J lost 4 bases, with 12 bases between them. The germline CDR1 and CDR2 sequences are SGHTA and FQGTGA. CDR3 nucleotide sequence: TGTGCCAGCAGCGAAGTGACGGGATACGAGCAGTACTTC. Translation gives CASSEVTGYEQYF.

The rearrangement uses TRBV27 and TRBJ2-1; TRBD2 matches at 10 bases. The J segment lost 7 bases and the V segment lost 1 base, leaving 4 bases of the junction unmatched. Germline CDR1 reads MNHEY; CDR2 reads SMNVEV (reference sequence). The CDR3 spans 15 residues. Here the CDR3 reads CASSLFLAGVNEQFF. CDR3 sequence (DNA): TGTGCCAGCAGTTTATTCCTAGCGGGAGTGAATGAGCAGTTCTTC.

The genes are TRBV4-3 and TRBJ2-1; a weak D match, TRBD1 (5 bases). V was cut by 0 bases and J by 2 bases, with 11 bases left in between. The CDR3 is 16 residues long. CDR1 and CDR2 (germline): LGHNA, YSLEER. The CDR3 DNA sequence: TGCGCCAGCAGCCAAGAGGGCCAGGGTCCCTACAATGAGCAGTTCTTC. Encoded protein: CASSQEGQGPYNEQFF.

The V gene is TRBV21-1, the J gene TRBJ2-7; the table's D call, TRBD1, was not checked against the DNA. TRBV21-1 is termed a pseudogene. There are 13 residues in the CDR3. The CDR3 coding sequence is TGTGCCAGCAGCGCCCGGGACAGGGGAGTGCAGTACTTC. Translation: CASSARDRGVQYF.

The rearrangement joins TRBV2 to TRBJ2-5, with D possibly TRBD1 on 5 matching bases. Germline CDR1 SNHLY, CDR2 FYNNEI. This CDR3 contains 12 residues. The ends were cut back, 4 bases at V and 3 bases at J, with 6 bases in the middle. CDR3 DNA: TGTGCCAGCAGTGGACAGAAAGAGACCCAGTACTTC. Its protein product is CASSGQKETQYF.

The chain recombines TRBV4-1 with TRBJ2-7, with 8 bases that match TRBD1. CDR3 size: 19 residues. Per the germline V gene, CDR1 is MGHRA and CDR2 is YSYEKL. Germline trimming cut 0 bases from V and 3 bases from J; bases unmatched to any gene: 16. CDR3 amino acids: CASSQDEAVGATGGYEQYF. The CDR3, as DNA: TGCGCCAGCAGCCAAGACGAGGCCGTGGGGGCCACAGGGGGCTACGAGCAGTACTTC.